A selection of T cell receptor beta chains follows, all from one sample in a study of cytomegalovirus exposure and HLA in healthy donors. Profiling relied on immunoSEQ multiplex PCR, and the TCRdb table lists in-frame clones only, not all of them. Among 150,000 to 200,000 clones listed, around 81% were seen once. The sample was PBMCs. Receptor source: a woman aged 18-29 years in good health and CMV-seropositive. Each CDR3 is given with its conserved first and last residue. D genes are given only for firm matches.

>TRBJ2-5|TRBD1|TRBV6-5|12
CASSLDRDRWYF
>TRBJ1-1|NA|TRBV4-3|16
CASSQEWRRFSTEAFF
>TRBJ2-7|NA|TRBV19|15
CASSIFGGGRNEQYF
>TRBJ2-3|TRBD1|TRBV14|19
CASSPHNSRDRSSTDTQYF
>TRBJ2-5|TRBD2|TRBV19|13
CASSPLAGETQYF
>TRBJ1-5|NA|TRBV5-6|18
CASSFYTKGPGFNQPQHF
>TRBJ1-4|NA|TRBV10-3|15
CAISESDSPLEKLFF
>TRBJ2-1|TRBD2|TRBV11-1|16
CASSLRTASGGNEQFF
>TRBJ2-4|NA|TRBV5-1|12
CASSPSENIQYF
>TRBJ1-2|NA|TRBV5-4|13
CASSPEGIYGYTF
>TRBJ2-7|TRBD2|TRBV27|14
CASSRGEYTYEQYF
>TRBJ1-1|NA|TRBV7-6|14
CASSLGQGFTEAFF
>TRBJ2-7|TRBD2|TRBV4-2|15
CASSPTSGGSYEQYF
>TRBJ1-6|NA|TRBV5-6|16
CASSLALTGYNSPLHF
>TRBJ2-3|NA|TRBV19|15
CASRNRDSSTDTQYF
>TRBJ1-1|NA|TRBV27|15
CASRGGEGRNTEAFF
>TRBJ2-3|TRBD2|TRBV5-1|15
CASSSGLAGLDTQYF
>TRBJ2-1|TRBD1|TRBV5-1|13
CASSLDRGDEQFF
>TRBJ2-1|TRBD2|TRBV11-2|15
CASSPAGAGYNEQFF
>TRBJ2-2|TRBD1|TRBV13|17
CASSLGGTGFVSGELLF
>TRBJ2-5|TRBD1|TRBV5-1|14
CASKTGTVVETQYF
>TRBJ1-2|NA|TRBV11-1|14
CASSLEVVVGARTF
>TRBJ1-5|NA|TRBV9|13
CASSVTGNQPQHF
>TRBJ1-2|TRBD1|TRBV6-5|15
CVSSRTTRTGAGYTF
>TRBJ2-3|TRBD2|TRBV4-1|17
CASSLYRLAGNSDTQYF
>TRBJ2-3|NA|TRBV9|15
CASSVEGRGTDTQYF